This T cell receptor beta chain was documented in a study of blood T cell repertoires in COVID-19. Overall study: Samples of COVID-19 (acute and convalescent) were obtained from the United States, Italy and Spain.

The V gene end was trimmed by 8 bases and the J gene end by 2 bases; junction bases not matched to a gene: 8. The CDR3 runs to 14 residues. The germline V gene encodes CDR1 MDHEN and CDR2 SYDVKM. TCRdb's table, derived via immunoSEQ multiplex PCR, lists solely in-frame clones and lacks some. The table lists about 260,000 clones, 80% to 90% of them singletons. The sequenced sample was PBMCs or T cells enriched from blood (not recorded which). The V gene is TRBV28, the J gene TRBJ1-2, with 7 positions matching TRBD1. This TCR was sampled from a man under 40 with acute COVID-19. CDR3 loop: CASGRGIVNYGYTF. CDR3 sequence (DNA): TGTGCCAGCGGCAGGGGGATCGTGAACTATGGCTACACCTTC.